A selection of T cell receptor beta chains follows, all from one sample in a study of CD8 T cells in ankylosing spondylitis. Via MiXCR, TCRdb re-called the 5' RACE reads, giving one row per CDR3 protein. The data contain 650,000 to 800,000 distinct CDR3 sequences, roughly 19% of them singletons. Sequencing used blood, either unsorted or a sorted T cell fraction (not recorded which). These receptors all stem from a male donor with ankylosing spondylitis. Both conserved end residues are part of each CDR3. D genes are given only for firm matches. Some rows mark clone size as missing; the rest say once, few, many or name a class of expanded clone.

size	J	V	D	CDR3	DNA
many	TRBJ2-1	TRBV12-3/TRBV12-4	NA	CASSLSGTYNEQFF	TGTGCCAGCAGTTTATCCGGGACGTACAATGAGCAGTTCTTC
NA	TRBJ1-5	TRBV12-3/TRBV12-4	TRBD1	CASSASDRDSNQPQHF	TGTGCCAGCAGTGCTTCGGACAGGGATAGCAATCAGCCCCAGCATTTT
NA	TRBJ1-1	TRBV13	NA	CASSLWASMNTEAFF	TGTGCCAGCAGCTTATGGGCCAGCATGAACACTGAAGCTTTCTTT
NA	TRBJ2-7	TRBV12-3/TRBV12-4	TRBD2	CASRTSGGADEQYF	TGTGCCAGCAGGACTAGCGGGGGGGCCGACGAGCAGTACTTC
few	TRBJ2-4	TRBV12-3/TRBV12-4	NA	CASSLAGSEKNIQYF	TGTGCCAGCAGTTTAGCTGGTTCTGAAAAAAACATTCAGTACTTC
few	TRBJ1-3	TRBV4-2	NA	CASSQVLASGNTIYF	TGTGCCAGCAGCCAAGTATTAGCCTCTGGAAACACCATATATTTT
few	TRBJ2-7	TRBV7-2	NA	CASSSPRDQVASYEQYF	TGTGCCAGCAGCTCACCCCGGGATCAGGTAGCATCCTACGAGCAGTACTTC
few	TRBJ2-3	TRBV12-3/TRBV12-4	NA	CASTLFPDTQYF	TGTGCCAGCACCCTATTCCCAGATACGCAGTATTTT
NA	TRBJ2-4	TRBV25-1	TRBD2	CASSEAGGGNIQYF	TGTGCCAGCAGTGAAGCGGGAGGGGGAAACATTCAGTACTTC
NA	TRBJ1-6	TRBV20-1	NA	CSADPPGRDSPLHF	TGCAGTGCTGACCCGCCAGGGAGAGATTCACCCCTCCACTTT
NA	TRBJ2-2	TRBV4-3	TRBD2	CASSQDTAGANTGELFF	TGCGCCAGCAGCCAAGATACGGCGGGGGCGAACACCGGGGAGCTGTTTTTT
few	TRBJ2-2	TRBV12-3/TRBV12-4	NA	CASSLGGVVTGELFF	TGTGCCAGCAGTTTGGGGGGCGTCGTCACCGGGGAGCTGTTTTTT
NA	TRBJ2-7	TRBV30	TRBD2	CAQSGNSYEQYF	TGTGCCCAGAGCGGGAATTCCTACGAGCAGTACTTC
NA	TRBJ2-3	TRBV5-1	TRBD2	CASSSGLAGTTDTQYF	TGCGCCAGCAGCTCGGGACTAGCGGGGACCACAGATACGCAGTATTTT
NA	TRBJ2-7	TRBV4-1	NA	CASSQEWGAGFEQYF	TGCGCCAGCAGCCAAGAGTGGGGCGCCGGGTTCGAGCAGTACTTC
few	TRBJ1-1	TRBV10-3	NA	CAISEIEDFEAFF	TGTGCCATCAGTGAAATCGAGGACTTTGAAGCTTTCTTT
NA	TRBJ2-2	TRBV10-3	TRBD2	CAISELAGETGELFF	TGTGCCATCAGTGAGCTAGCGGGAGAGACCGGGGAGCTGTTTTTT
few	TRBJ2-2	TRBV6-5	TRBD2	CASSYRLAGATGELFF	TGTGCCAGCAGTTACCGACTAGCGGGGGCCACCGGGGAGCTGTTTTTT
NA	TRBJ2-5	TRBV5-1	NA	CASSPFGSQETQYF	TGCGCCAGCAGCCCCTTTGGCAGCCAAGAGACCCAGTACTTC
NA	TRBJ2-5	TRBV5-1	TRBD2	CASSDYGTSVQETQYF	TGCGCCAGCAGCGATTACGGGACTAGCGTCCAAGAGACCCAGTACTTC
few	TRBJ2-3	TRBV20-1	TRBD2	CSARDQGLATDTQYF	TGCAGTGCTAGAGATCAGGGACTAGCAACAGATACGCAGTATTTT
NA	TRBJ2-6	TRBV14	NA	CASSQEWGALPSGANVLTF	TGTGCCAGCAGCCAAGAGTGGGGGGCACTTCCCTCTGGGGCCAACGTCCTGACTTTC
few	TRBJ2-7	TRBV5-1	NA	CASSLEGGPFNYEQYF	TGCGCCAGCAGCTTGGAGGGGGGACCCTTCAACTACGAGCAGTACTTC
NA	TRBJ1-2	TRBV12-3/TRBV12-4	TRBD1	CASSLLLWRGQGAAGYTF	TGTGCCAGCAGTTTATTATTGTGGAGGGGACAGGGGGCGGCTGGCTACACCTTC
few	TRBJ2-7	TRBV25-1	NA	CASSEGAGFRYEQYF	TGTGCCAGCAGTGAAGGGGCGGGCTTTAGGTACGAGCAGTACTTC
few	TRBJ1-3	TRBV3-1	NA	CASSHAPGQMNSGNTIYF	TGTGCCAGCAGCCATGCGCCGGGACAAATGAACTCTGGAAACACCATATATTTT
few	TRBJ1-1	TRBV20-1	TRBD1	CSAMEGQGRNTEAFF	TGCAGTGCTATGGAGGGACAGGGGAGAAACACTGAAGCTTTCTTT
once	TRBJ2-2	TRBV5-1	TRBD1	CASSLDRGFAGELFF	TGCGCCAGCAGCTTGGACAGGGGGTTCGCCGGGGAGCTGTTTTTT
NA	TRBJ2-7	TRBV20-1	NA	CSASYQGDRGRTLAGGVPYEQYF	TGCAGTGCTAGCTACCAAGGGGACAGGGGACGTACCTTAGCGGGAGGGGTCCCCTACGAGCAGTACTTC
few	TRBJ2-2	TRBV12-3/TRBV12-4	TRBD2	CASGDGLGRNTGELFF	TGTGCCAGCGGCGACGGACTAGGTCGAAACACCGGGGAGCTGTTTTTT
NA	TRBJ1-5	TRBV10-2	NA	CASSVQVGAWPQHF	TGCGCCAGCAGTGTCCAGGTGGGGGCTTGGCCCCAGCATTTT
many	TRBJ2-1	TRBV12-3/TRBV12-4	NA	CASSSPRDSNNNEQFF	TGTGCCAGCAGTTCTCCCCGGGACTCGAACAACAATGAGCAGTTCTTC
NA	TRBJ2-7	TRBV3-1	NA	CASSQDIREQYF	TGTGCCAGCAGCCAAGATATCAGGGAGCAGTACTTC
once	TRBJ1-1	TRBV19	NA	CASWGPWGTEAFF	TGTGCCAGTTGGGGTCCCTGGGGCACTGAAGCTTTCTTT
NA	TRBJ2-7	TRBV28	NA	CASTRVDSYEQYF	TGTGCCAGCACCAGGGTAGATTCATACGAGCAGTACTTC
NA	TRBJ2-2	TRBV3-1	NA	CASSHKTRGLSRTGELFF	TGTGCCAGCAGCCACAAAACCCGGGGACTCTCGAGGACCGGGGAGCTGTTTTTT
NA	TRBJ2-5	TRBV3-1	NA	CASSQEFWGQNQETQYF	TGTGCCAGCAGCCAAGAGTTCTGGGGGCAGAACCAAGAGACCCAGTACTTC
NA	TRBJ2-5	TRBV11-2	NA	CASSLERLVETQYF	TGTGCCAGCAGCTTAGAGAGACTAGTGGAGACCCAGTACTTC
many	TRBJ2-2	TRBV5-1	NA	CASSWTGTLNTGELFF	TGCGCCAGCAGCTGGACCGGGACTTTGAACACCGGGGAGCTGTTTTTT
many	TRBJ1-1	TRBV29-1	TRBD1	CSVVDRVNTEAFF	TGCAGCGTCGTGGACAGGGTGAACACTGAAGCTTTCTTT
many	TRBJ2-2	TRBV7-2	NA	CASSPFNTGELFF	TGTGCCAGCAGCCCTTTTAACACCGGGGAGCTGTTTTTT
NA	TRBJ2-2	TRBV20-1	TRBD1	CSATGQHLTGELFF	TGCAGTGCTACGGGACAGCACCTAACCGGGGAGCTGTTTTTT
NA	TRBJ2-2	TRBV19	TRBD1	CASSAGTDKAGELFF	TGTGCCAGTAGTGCCGGGACAGATAAGGCCGGGGAGCTGTTTTTT
many	TRBJ2-5	TRBV5-1	NA	CASSEGWNVETQYF	TGCGCCAGCAGTGAGGGATGGAACGTAGAGACCCAGTACTTC
NA	TRBJ2-1	TRBV7-6	NA	CASSSLIGRNEQFF	TGTGCCAGCAGCTCCTTAATTGGGCGCAATGAGCAGTTCTTC
many	TRBJ1-2	TRBV12-3/TRBV12-4	NA	CASSRPGRSGYTF	TGTGCCAGCAGCCGACCCGGAAGGTCCGGCTACACCTTC
few	TRBJ1-1	TRBV24-1	TRBD1	CATSDLDRGGTEAFF	TGTGCCACCAGTGATCTTGACAGGGGAGGAACTGAAGCTTTCTTT
NA	TRBJ2-7	TRBV12-3/TRBV12-4	NA	CASSYARVTYEQYF	TGTGCCAGCAGTTATGCCAGGGTAACCTACGAGCAGTACTTC
NA	TRBJ2-7	TRBV9	NA	CASSDTGNRNEQYF	TGTGCCAGCAGCGATACTGGCAATCGGAACGAGCAGTACTTC
few	TRBJ2-7	TRBV10-3	TRBD2	CATEPTSGSSYEQYF	TGTGCCACGGAACCCACTAGCGGGAGTTCCTACGAGCAGTACTTC
few	TRBJ2-7	TRBV15	TRBD2	CATSRGASGGSYEQYF	TGTGCCACCAGCAGAGGGGCTAGCGGGGGCTCCTACGAGCAGTACTTC
many	TRBJ1-1	TRBV20-1	TRBD1	CSARGGTGLTVAFF	TGCAGTGCTAGAGGAGGGACAGGTTTAACCGTAGCTTTCTTT
few	TRBJ2-1	TRBV6-5	TRBD2	CASSLTSAGGGASEQFF	TGTGCCAGCAGCTTAACGAGCGCGGGAGGAGGTGCCAGTGAGCAGTTCTTC